This entry is about one TCR beta chain. CDR1 LNHNV and CDR2 YYDKDF come from the germline V gene (reference sequence). The V gene end was trimmed by 3 bases and the J gene end by 6 bases; junction bases not matched to a gene: 9. This CDR3 contains 15 residues. These data come from a study of Ad26.COV2.S vaccination and SARS-CoV-2 variants. Sample treatment: around 19 received Ad26.COV2.S at low or high dose, single or two shots; a few received placebo; per-sample allocation not given. Sampling was done on day 63 after the first vaccine or placebo injection. Some clones are missing from TCRdb's copy, which holds only in-frame ones; the method was immunoSEQ multiplex PCR. The table records about 460,000 clones, around 89% of them present only once.

This sample comprised peripheral blood, obtained in a trial of Ad26.COV2.S vaccine versus placebo. This clonotype was sampled from a person aged 18-65 years who received the Ad26.COV2.S COVID-19 vaccine or a placebo. V usage is TRBV15 and J usage is TRBJ2-7, with TRBD2 matching 9 bases. The CDR3 protein is CATSRPGLADFEQYF. CDR3 sequence (DNA): TGTGCCACCAGCAGGCCGGGACTAGCCGACTTCGAGCAGTACTTC.